This TCR beta chain derives from a study of T cells in tumors after PD-1 blockade. This table comes from immunoSEQ multiplex PCR, and its TCRdb copy is limited to in-frame clones, with some not included. The table shows 45,000 to 60,000 clones, with about four fifths occurring only once. This CDR3 contains 13 residues. Trimming cost V 5 bases and J 4 bases, with 11 bases left between them. The germline CDR1 and CDR2 sequences are SEHNR and FQNEAQ (reference sequence). The V gene is TRBV7-9, the J gene TRBJ1-2; D ambiguous. The source material was PBMCs, sampled before anti-PD-1 treatment. This receptor was taken from a human donor with basal cell carcinoma. The CDR3 sequence is CASSPGGPYGYTF. As DNA, the CDR3 is TGTGCCAGCAGCCCAGGCGGGCCCTATGGCTACACCTTC.